This is a list of T cell receptor beta chains from one sample in a study of blood T cell repertoires in COVID-19. Sequencing used immunoSEQ multiplex PCR; TCRdb keeps in-frame clones, though not all of them. The table records under 200,000 clones, 80% to 85% of them present only once. The specimen was peripheral blood. Receptors were obtained from a woman in her sixties or seventies with COVID-19, enrolled during active disease. Each CDR3 is given with its conserved first and last residue. The D gene is left open where the match is weak. Not every row has a clone size; where given, it reads once, few, many or a size class.

TRBV2	TRBJ2-3	once	NA	TGTGCCAGCACCCTGTTAAGGAAGGGGAGGACAGATACGCAGTATTTT	CASTLLRKGRTDTQYF
TRBV6-1	TRBJ1-5	NA	NA	TGTGCCAGCAGTGAACGGGTAAGAAATCAGCCCCAGCATTTT	CASSERVRNQPQHF
TRBV6-5	TRBJ2-1	NA	TRBD2	TGTGCCAGCAGTTCCACCAGTAGCGGGGTTAGACGTGGGTTCTTC	CASSSTSSGVRRGFF
TRBV14	TRBJ1-1	NA	NA	TGTGCCAGCAGCCATCTCCCGGACACTGAAGCTTTCTTT	CASSHLPDTEAFF
TRBV24-1	TRBJ2-5	NA	NA	TGTGCCACCAGTGACCCCGGCGGCAGGGAAGAGACCCAGTACTTC	CATSDPGGREETQYF
TRBV4-1	TRBJ2-1	NA	TRBD2	TGCGCCAGCACCACAACTAGCGGGAGCTCCTACAATGAGCAGTTCTTC	CASTTTSGSSYNEQFF
TRBV11-2	TRBJ2-1	NA	NA	TGTGCCAGCAGCCTTCGCCGGGACAACTCCTACAATGAGCAGTTCTTC	CASSLRRDNSYNEQFF
TRBV9	TRBJ1-2	NA	NA	TGTGCCAGCAGCCTCTTTCAAGTAGGTGGGCTCTATGGCTACACCTTC	CASSLFQVGGLYGYTF
TRBV28	TRBJ1-4	NA	TRBD1	TGTGCCAGCAAAACAACAGGGGCGACTGCAACTAATGAAAAACTGTTTTTT	CASKTTGATATNEKLFF
TRBV6-5	TRBJ1-2	NA	NA	TGTGCCAGCAGTCCGGCCTGGACAGACTATGGCTACACCTTC	CASSPAWTDYGYTF
TRBV10-3	TRBJ2-7	NA	NA	TGTGCCATCAGGGCTACAGGGATAACAATCCACGAGCAGTACTTC	CAIRATGITIHEQYF
TRBV2	TRBJ1-4	NA	NA	TGTGCCAGCGGACAGCGGAATGAAAAACTGTTTTTT	CASGQRNEKLFF
TRBV5-1	TRBJ1-1	NA	NA	TGCGCCAGCAGCTTGGAAGGAGAAATGAACACTGAAGCTTTCTTT	CASSLEGEMNTEAFF
TRBV27	TRBJ2-1	NA	NA	TGTGCCAGCAGTTCTCCGTTCCCTTCCAATGAGCAGTTCTTC	CASSSPFPSNEQFF
TRBV18	TRBJ2-1	NA	TRBD2	TGTGCCAGCTCAACTAGAGCGGGAGGGAACTCCTACAATGAGCAGTTCTTC	CASSTRAGGNSYNEQFF
TRBV24-1	TRBJ2-5	NA	NA	TGTGCCACCAGTGATACGGGGGTAGAGACCCAGTACTTC	CATSDTGVETQYF
TRBV28	TRBJ1-5	NA	TRBD1	TGTGCCAGCAGTACAAGGGGACAGGGGGACAATCAGCCCCAGCATTTT	CASSTRGQGDNQPQHF
TRBV24-1	TRBJ2-3	NA	TRBD1	TGTGCCACCAGCGGAGGACAGGGGACATCTAGCACAGATACGCAGTATTTT	CATSGGQGTSSTDTQYF
TRBV28	TRBJ1-1	NA	NA	TGTGCCAGCAGTCTTGGTGACACGTCAGGAACTGAAGCTTTCTTT	CASSLGDTSGTEAFF
TRBV13	TRBJ2-1	NA	NA	TGTGCCAGCAGCTCTAGGGGGTATGAGCAGTTCTTC	CASSSRGYEQFF
TRBV5-4	TRBJ1-1	NA	TRBD1	TGTGCCAGCAGCTCCCGGACAGGGGCGTACGGCACTGAAGCTTTCTTT	CASSSRTGAYGTEAFF
TRBV19	TRBJ1-1	few	NA	TGTGCCAGTAGTATGGCAGGCGTCAACACTGAAGCTTTCTTT	CASSMAGVNTEAFF
TRBV6-5	TRBJ2-1	NA	NA	TGTGCCAGCGGGCGCGGGAATGAGCAGTTCTTC	CASGRGNEQFF
TRBV6-6	TRBJ1-2	NA	TRBD1	TGTGCCAGCAGTTACCCGACAGGGAGCGATGGCTACACCTTC	CASSYPTGSDGYTF
TRBV15	TRBJ1-2	few	TRBD1	TGTGCCACCAGCAGAGGCGCCGGGACAGACAGCTACACCTTC	CATSRGAGTDSYTF
TRBV27	TRBJ1-1	NA	TRBD1	TGTGCCAGCAGTGTAATTCCGGGACAGGGGACTCCTGAAGCTTTCTTT	CASSVIPGQGTPEAFF
TRBV15	TRBJ1-2	NA	NA	TGTGCCACCAGCAGAGTTGCAGGGAATCGTTATGGCTACACCTTC	CATSRVAGNRYGYTF
TRBV10-1	TRBJ1-3	NA	NA	TGCGCCAGCACCGCAGGAAGAAACACCATATATTTT	CASTAGRNTIYF
TRBV4-1	TRBJ1-4	once	TRBD1	TGCGCCAGCAGCTCCACTACGGACAGGGGGCATGAAAAACTGTTTTTT	CASSSTTDRGHEKLFF
TRBV9	TRBJ1-2	once	TRBD1	TGTGCCAGCAGCCCCACAGGGGGCGCTTATGGCTACACCTTC	CASSPTGGAYGYTF
TRBV19	TRBJ1-2	NA	NA	TGTGCCAGTAGTATAGGCGGCAGAGACTATGGCTACACCTTC	CASSIGGRDYGYTF
TRBV7-8	TRBJ2-2	once	TRBD1	TGTGCCAGCAGCAAGAGGGACAGTTCGAACACCGGGGAGCTGTTTTTT	CASSKRDSSNTGELFF
TRBV28	TRBJ1-2	NA	NA	TGTGCCAGCAGGCGGGATAGGGGACCCTATGGCTACACCTTC	CASRRDRGPYGYTF
TRBV18	TRBJ2-3	once	NA	TGTGCCAGCTCACCACAGCGCATCACAGATACGCAGTATTTT	CASSPQRITDTQYF
TRBV2	TRBJ1-2	NA	TRBD1	TGTGCCAGCAGCGCGGGGACAGGGGTGGGAGCTAACTATGGCTACACCTTC	CASSAGTGVGANYGYTF
TRBV6-2/TRBV6-3	TRBJ1-1	once	NA	TGTGCCAGCAGTTACCCCGAATCCCGGGGGAACACTGAAGCTTTCTTT	CASSYPESRGNTEAFF
TRBV7-2	TRBJ2-1	many	NA	TGTGCCAGCAGCTTTTCAAGCGGAGTAAGCTATGAGCAGTTCTTC	CASSFSSGVSYEQFF
TRBV12-3/TRBV12-4	TRBJ1-1	NA	NA	TGTGCCAGCAGTTGGGGGGACACTGAAGCTTTCTTT	CASSWGDTEAFF
TRBV3-1/TRBV3-2	TRBJ1-6	NA	NA	TGTGCCAGCAGCCAAGTCCGCGGAGGGCTCTATAATTCACCCCTCCACTTT	CASSQVRGGLYNSPLHF
TRBV5-1	TRBJ1-5	NA	TRBD1	TGCGCCAGCAGCTTGGGGGACAGGGCCTCCAATCAGCCCCAGCATTTT	CASSLGDRASNQPQHF
TRBV29-1	TRBJ2-7	once	NA	TGCAGCGGAAGACTAGATTCCTACGAGCAGTACTTC	CSGRLDSYEQYF
TRBV2	TRBJ1-4	NA	NA	TGTGCCAGTCGAGAGGAAAAACTGTTTTTT	CASREEKLFF
TRBV28	TRBJ2-4	NA	NA	TGTGCCAGCAGCCCGGAGACCCTAGCCAAAAACATTCAGTACTTC	CASSPETLAKNIQYF
TRBV19	TRBJ1-5	NA	NA	TGTGCCAGTAGCGTGGATCGGAGCGGGCCCCAGCATTTT	CASSVDRSGPQHF
TRBV19	TRBJ1-4	NA	NA	TGTGCCAGTAGTGCCATCGGCGGTGAAAAACTGTTTTTT	CASSAIGGEKLFF
TRBV5-1	TRBJ2-7	NA	TRBD1	TGCGCCAGCAGCGGCGGACAGGCCGGCTACGAGCAGTACTTC	CASSGGQAGYEQYF
TRBV28	TRBJ1-2	NA	NA	TGTGCCAGCAGTTTAGACAGGAACTATGGCTACACCTTC	CASSLDRNYGYTF
TRBV5-1	TRBJ2-7	NA	TRBD2	TGCGCCAGCAGCTTGGAGCCTAGCGGATTCTACGAGCAGTACTTC	CASSLEPSGFYEQYF
TRBV7-9	TRBJ1-5	NA	NA	TGTGCCAGCAGCCCAGGCCCGTTTAATCAGCCCCAGCATTTT	CASSPGPFNQPQHF
TRBV11-1	TRBJ1-1	NA	NA	TGTGCCAGCAGCTTAGCTTTCCGGACTGAAGCTTTCTTT	CASSLAFRTEAFF
TRBV27	TRBJ1-2	few	TRBD1	TGTGCCAGCAGTATTAACAGGGGGGGAGACTATGGCTACACCTTC	CASSINRGGDYGYTF
TRBV14	TRBJ2-1	many	TRBD1	TGTGCCAGCAGCCTCTGGACAGGCTCCTACAATGAGCAGTTCTTC	CASSLWTGSYNEQFF
TRBV30	TRBJ1-4	NA	NA	TGTGCCTGGAGGCGGAGGGGAACTAATGAAAAACTGTTTTTT	CAWRRRGTNEKLFF
TRBV2	TRBJ2-2	NA	NA	TGTGCCAGCAGTGAAGGAGGAGGCGGCAGGGAGCTGTTTTTT	CASSEGGGGRELFF
TRBV29-1	TRBJ2-3	NA	TRBD1	TGCAGCGTTGGCGGAAGGGACAGGGGGTGGACAGATACGCAGTATTTT	CSVGGRDRGWTDTQYF
TRBV6-5	TRBJ1-2	NA	TRBD1	TGTGCCAGCGCCACCGGGACAGACTATGGCTACACCTTC	CASATGTDYGYTF
TRBV2	TRBJ2-5	NA	TRBD1	TGTGCCAGCAGCTCCGGGGACAGGAGCGACCAAGAGACCCAGTACTTC	CASSSGDRSDQETQYF